This record concerns one T cell receptor (beta chain) sequence. Its antigen remains unidentified. TCRdb reanalysed the 5' RACE reads using MiXCR and keeps one entry per CDR3 protein. In the table there are some 320,000 distinct CDR3 sequences, 9% to 15% of which are singletons. These data are taken from a study of identical twins. Whole-study results and caveats: Twin pairs' shared out-of-frame alpha sequences were enriched in low generation probability. Modelling approaches yielded underestimates of out-of-frame TCR alpha sharing between monozygotic twins. These conclusions were based on statistical analysis (cross-sectional, not following the same donors). Twins' excess sharing was less marked for out-of-frame beta sequences.

V trimming: 7 bases; J trimming: 0 bases; junction bases outside the gene matches: 8. The CDR3 loop spans 16 amino acids. Germline CDR1 reads MDHEN; CDR2 reads SYDVKM. These data were also filed under a second study, of yellow fever vaccine responses in identical twins.

The chain has TRBV28 and TRBJ1-4; 7 bases line up with TRBD1. Material for sequencing was CD8+ T cells sorted from blood. The receptor was derived from a woman aged 18-30 years in good health. The chain's CDR3 is CASNLYRGATNEKLFF. CDR3 nucleotide sequence: TGTGCCAGCAATCTATACAGGGGAGCAACTAATGAAAAACTGTTTTTT.